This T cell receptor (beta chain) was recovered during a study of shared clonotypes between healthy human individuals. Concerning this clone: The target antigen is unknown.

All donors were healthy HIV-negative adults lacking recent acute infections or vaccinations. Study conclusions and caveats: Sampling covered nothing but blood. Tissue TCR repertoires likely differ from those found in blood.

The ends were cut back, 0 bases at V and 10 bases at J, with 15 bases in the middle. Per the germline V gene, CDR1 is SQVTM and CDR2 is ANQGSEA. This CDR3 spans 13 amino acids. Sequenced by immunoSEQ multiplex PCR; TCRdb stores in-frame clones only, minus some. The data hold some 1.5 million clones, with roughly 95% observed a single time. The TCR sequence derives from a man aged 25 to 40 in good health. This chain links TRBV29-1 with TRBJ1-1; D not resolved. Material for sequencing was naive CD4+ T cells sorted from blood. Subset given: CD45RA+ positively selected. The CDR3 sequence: CSVEDSPLGGAFF. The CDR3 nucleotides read TGCAGCGTTGAAGACTCCCCCCTCGGAGGAGCTTTCTTT.